This is a list of T cell receptor beta chains from one sample in a study of T cells in Graves' hyperthyroidism and ophthalmopathy. Using its own MiXCR run on the multiplex PCR reads, TCRdb lists one record per CDR3 protein. The repertoire consists of roughly 49,000 distinct CDR3 sequences, with roughly 56% occurring once and the leading ten covering roughly 30%. The sequencing input was peripheral blood or thyroid tissue (not recorded which). These receptors came from a man between 18 and 29 years old with Graves' hyperthyroidism. The CDR3 runs from the conserved cysteine through the conserved F or W. The order of the fields is CDR3 length, V gene, clone size, D gene, J gene, CDR3 protein, CDR3 DNA. The D gene is left open where the match is weak. A clone size is listed for some rows: how often the clone was seen (once, few, many), or a class if it is expanded.

14	TRBV7-2	many	-	TRBJ1-2	CASSQATGRYGYTF	TGCGCCAGCAGCCAAGCCACAGGTCGCTATGGCTACACCTTC
14	TRBV30	-	-	TRBJ2-7	CAWSQQVSPYEQYF	TGTGCCTGGAGTCAACAGGTTTCCCCCTACGAGCAGTACTTC
14	TRBV7-2	many	-	TRBJ1-1	CASSLGPSNTEAFF	TGTGCCAGCAGCTTAGGGCCGTCGAACACTGAAGCTTTCTTT
11	TRBV20-1	many	-	TRBJ1-1	CSAAGGYEAFF	TGCAGTGCTGCGGGTGGGTATGAAGCTTTCTTT
15	TRBV9	few	TRBD1	TRBJ1-6	CASNPYGTGASPLHF	TGTGCCAGCAACCCCTACGGGACAGGCGCCTCACCCCTCCACTTT
13	TRBV29-1	-	-	TRBJ2-7	CSGVKWESGEQYF	TGCAGCGGGGTCAAATGGGAGTCGGGAGAGCAGTACTTC
14	TRBV10-3	-	-	TRBJ2-3	CATTHGFSTDTQYF	TGTGCCACCACCCATGGGTTTAGCACAGATACGCAGTATTTT
14	TRBV7-3	-	TRBD1	TRBJ2-5	CASSSGGLQETQYF	TGTGCCAGCAGCTCAGGGGGCCTGCAAGAGACCCAGTACTTC
13	TRBV2	-	-	TRBJ2-7	CASSVRTNYEQYF	TGTGCCAGCAGTGTTAGAACTAACTACGAGCAGTACTTC
16	TRBV29-1	-	-	TRBJ2-5	CSVALGGELTGETQYF	TGCAGCGTTGCGTTGGGGGGAGAGCTAACCGGGGAGACCCAGTACTTC
16	TRBV20-1	many	-	TRBJ2-7	CSATPGTERPIYEQYF	TGCAGTGCTACCCCCGGGACTGAAAGACCAATCTACGAGCAGTACTTC
13	TRBV11-2	-	-	TRBJ1-2	CASSPGTPSGYTF	TGTGCCAGCAGTCCCGGGACACCCTCTGGCTACACCTTC
12	TRBV10-2	-	-	TRBJ2-7	CASSHEGAEQYF	TGCGCCAGCAGCCACGAGGGTGCCGAGCAGTACTTC
15	TRBV7-3	-	-	TRBJ1-2	CASSTRLPRGYGYTF	TGTGCCAGCAGCACCCGGCTCCCCAGGGGTTACGGCTACACCTTC
16	TRBV2	few	TRBD1	TRBJ1-3	CASSPGQGALANTIYF	TGTGCCAGCAGTCCAGGACAGGGCGCACTGGCAAACACCATATATTTT
16	TRBV6-5	-	TRBD1	TRBJ2-2	CASSYWQGARTGELFF	TGTGCCAGCAGTTACTGGCAGGGGGCGAGGACCGGGGAGCTGTTTTTT
12	TRBV10-3	many	-	TRBJ2-3	CAISEMGRTQYF	TGTGCCATCAGTGAGATGGGGCGCACGCAGTATTTT
15	TRBV2	many	TRBD1	TRBJ1-5	CASSQTRQGNQPQHF	TGTGCCAGCAGCCAGACCAGACAGGGGAATCAGCCCCAGCATTTT
13	TRBV11-2	-	-	TRBJ1-2	CAGSLDLAYGYTF	TGTGCCGGCAGCCTAGATTTGGCCTATGGCTACACCTTC
14	TRBV5-1	-	TRBD1	TRBJ1-2	CASSADRANYGYTF	TGCGCCAGCAGCGCGGACAGGGCGAACTATGGCTACACCTTC